These 9 T cell receptor beta chains came from one sample sequenced in a study of beta chain features in type 1 diabetes. Study outcomes and limitations: Across all four CD4+ subsets, people with type 1 diabetes showed modestly shorter TCRB CDR3s.

These receptors are not linked to any known antigen. cDNA synthesis used the whole RNA isolate, giving expressed TCRB sequences. Here immunoSEQ multiplex PCR was the method, and the copy in TCRdb shows in-frame clones only, minus some. The data show 95,000 to 150,000 clones, with around 16% seen just once and 2% to 3% held by the top ten. The sequencing input was central memory CD4+ T cells from blood. These receptors originate from a man aged 18 to 29 with type 1 diabetes.

This clone has just a few counts. This sequence joins TRBV5-4 and TRBJ2-5; D is tentatively TRBD1 or TRBD2 (5 bases each). The CDR3 contains 14 residues. Trimming removed 2 bases from V and 2 bases from J, with 10 bases in between. Germline loops: CDR1 SGHNT, CDR2 YYREEE (reference sequence). The DNA for the CDR3 is TGTGCCAGCAGCTTCTTCGGGGCTCAAGAGACCCAGTACTTC. It specifies CASSFFGAQETQYF.

The genes are TRBV7-2 and TRBJ2-3, with D perhaps matching TRBD1 (6 bases). Trimming cost V 3 bases and J 0 bases, with 13 bases left between them. The CDR3 contains 16 residues. Germline CDR1 reads SGHTA; CDR2 reads FQGNSA. Here the CDR3 DNA reads TGTGCCAGCAGCTTTGGGGGCGGAACTAGCACAGATACGCAGTATTTT. Its translation is CASSFGGGTSTDTQYF.

The J gene is TRBJ2-5, the V gene TRBV5-6; no definite D call. Per germline, CDR1 SGHDT and CDR2 YYEEEE. V dropped 0 bases and J dropped 12 bases, with 12 bases sitting between them. The CDR3 is 12 amino acids. Here the CDR3 reads CASSLGRRDEYF. In DNA, the CDR3 is TGTGCCAGCAGCTTGGGTAGGCGCGATGAGTACTTC.

On this clone itself: It is likely a read error: a sequence one base away is far more abundant. CDR3 region: CSAPRLDEQYF. Here the CDR3 DNA reads TGCAGTGCTCCGCGACTGGACGAGCAGTACTTC. The rearrangement joins TRBV20-1 to TRBJ2-7; no firm D call. The CDR3 is 11 residues long. The V gene's germline CDR1 is DFQATT and CDR2 SNEGSKA (reference sequence). Trimming stripped 5 bases from V and 5 bases from J, with 10 bases between.

This chain uses TRBV7-6 with TRBJ2-3; D possibly corresponds to TRBD2 (6 bases). Trimming pared 2 bases from V and 2 bases from J, leaving 8 bases between. In germline, CDR1 is SGHVS, CDR2 FNYEAQ. The CDR3 extends over 14 amino acids. The DNA of the CDR3 is TGTGCCAGCAGCTTACGCGGGGTCACAGATACGCAGTATTTT. This encodes CASSLRGVTDTQYF.

This clone was picked up a small number of times. This rearrangement joins TRBV7-2 to TRBJ2-3, with TRBD2 matching 9 bases. Germline loops: CDR1 SGHTA, CDR2 FQGNSA. This CDR3 spans 16 amino acids. V was pared by 1 base and J by 3 bases, with 5 bases of the junction left unmatched. CDR3 amino acids: CASSLGSGGLTDTQYF. In nucleotides, the CDR3 is TGTGCCAGCAGCTTAGGCAGCGGGGGGCTGACAGATACGCAGTATTTT.

CDR3 region: CASSPTWDKNYEQYF. The DNA of the CDR3 is TGTGCCAGCAGCCCTACATGGGACAAAAACTACGAGCAGTACTTC. The chain links TRBV7-9 to TRBJ2-7, with a possible D match to TRBD1 (6 bases). V dropped 5 bases and J dropped 3 bases, with 17 bases sitting between them. CDR1 and CDR2 (germline): SEHNR, FQNEAQ (reference sequence). This CDR3 has 15 amino acids. The full variable domain, with the rest looked up from reference TRBV7-9 and TRBJ2-7, is DTGVSQNPRHKITKRGQNVTFRCDPISEHNRLYWYRQTLGQGPEFLTYFQNEAQLEKSRLLSDRFSAERPKGSFSTLEIQRTEQGDSAMYLCASSPTWDKNYEQYFGPGTRLTVT.

The chain employs TRBV25-1 and TRBJ2-7, with D hard to call. The V end was cut by 2 bases, the J end by 6 bases, with 14 bases between. From germline, CDR1 is MGHDK and CDR2 SYGVNS. The CDR3 is made up of 14 amino acids. The CDR3 sequence is CASSEQFGSAEQYF. The DNA of the CDR3 is TGTGCCAGCAGTGAACAATTCGGGTCCGCCGAGCAGTACTTC.

At least ten counts were recorded for this clone. This chain joins TRBV30 and TRBJ2-3; 14 nucleotides line up with TRBD2. The J segment lost 9 bases and the V segment lost 2 bases, leaving 10 bases of the junction unmatched. This CDR3 has 16 residues. Germline values: CDR1 GTSNPN, CDR2 SVGIG (reference sequence). CDR3 sequence (DNA): TGTGCCTGGAGTCTCTCCGGGACTAGCGGGGGCCAAACGCAGTATTTT. Its protein is CAWSLSGTSGGQTQYF.